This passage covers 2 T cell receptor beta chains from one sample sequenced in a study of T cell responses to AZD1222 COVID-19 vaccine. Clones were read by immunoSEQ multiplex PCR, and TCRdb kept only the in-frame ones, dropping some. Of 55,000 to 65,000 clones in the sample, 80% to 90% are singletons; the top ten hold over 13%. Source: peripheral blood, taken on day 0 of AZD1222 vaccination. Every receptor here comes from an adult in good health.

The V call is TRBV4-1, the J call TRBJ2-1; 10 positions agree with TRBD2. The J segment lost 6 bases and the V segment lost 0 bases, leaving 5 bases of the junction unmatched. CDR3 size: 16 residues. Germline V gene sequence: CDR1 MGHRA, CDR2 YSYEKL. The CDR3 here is CASSQELLAGFNEQFF. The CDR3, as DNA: TGCGCCAGCAGCCAAGAGCTACTAGCGGGGTTCAATGAGCAGTTCTTC.

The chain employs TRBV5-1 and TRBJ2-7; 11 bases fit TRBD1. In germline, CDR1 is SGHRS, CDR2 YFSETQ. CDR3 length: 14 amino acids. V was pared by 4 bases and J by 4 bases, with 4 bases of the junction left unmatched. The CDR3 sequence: CASSRGQGVYEQYF. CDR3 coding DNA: TGCGCCAGCAGCAGGGGACAGGGGGTATACGAGCAGTACTTC.